This entry lists 21 T cell receptor beta chains sequenced from one sample in a study of T cells in Graves' hyperthyroidism and ophthalmopathy. TCR beta CDR3 sequences were amplified from RNA transcripts. In the first-round RT-PCR of the TCR CDR3, the HTBI primer set was used. TCRdb passed the multiplex PCR reads through MiXCR, listing each CDR3 protein once. There are a few hundred thousand distinct CDR3 sequences in the sample; approximately 16% occur only once, and roughly 44% lies in the top ten. Sample: blood. These receptors came from a man between 40 and 49 years old with Graves' hyperthyroidism.

The V gene is TRBV7-9, the J gene TRBJ1-1, with TRBD1 identical over 9 bases. Looked up from germline, CDR1 is SEHNR and CDR2 is FQNEAQ (reference sequence). The CDR3 spans 17 residues. V shed 5 bases and J 6 bases; nucleotides not matched to a gene: 16. The CDR3 DNA sequence: TGTGCCAGCAGCCCCAGTCCCGGGACAGGGAGCGGGGCTGAAGCTTTCTTT. Translated, it gives CASSPSPGTGSGAEAFF.

This clonotype was seen repeatedly, ten times or more. The DNA for the CDR3 is TGCAGGGCCGCAGGGGGCTCCTATGGCTACACCTTC. Residues: CRAAGGSYGYTF. The J gene is TRBJ1-2, the V gene TRBV20-1; TRBD1 aligns across 8 bases. In germline, CDR1 is DFQATT, CDR2 SNEGSKA (reference sequence). This CDR3 has 12 residues.

This clonotype came up many times. J is TRBJ1-2 and V is TRBV7-9; D possibly corresponds to TRBD1 (6 bases). V was shortened by 0 bases and J by 8 bases, with 10 bases between the two germline ends. The CDR3 spans 13 residues. Germline V gene sequence: CDR1 SEHNR, CDR2 FQNEAQ (reference sequence). CDR3 loop: CASSLAAGDGYTF. CDR3 in DNA: TGTGCCAGCAGCTTAGCGGCAGGGGACGGCTACACCTTC. Full variable domain (rest looked up from reference TRBV7-9 and TRBJ1-2): DTGVSQNPRHKITKRGQNVTFRCDPISEHNRLYWYRQTLGQGPEFLTYFQNEAQLEKSRLLSDRFSAERPKGSFSTLEIQRTEQGDSAMYLCASSLAAGDGYTFGSGTRLTVV.

This clonotype was counted at least ten times. The chain has TRBV2 and TRBJ2-7; the D call may be TRBD1 or TRBD2 (5 bases each). This CDR3 is 16 amino acids long. Between the trimmed V and J ends, which lost 9 bases and 3 bases, there was a span of 24 bases. Germline V lookup: CDR1 SNHLY, CDR2 FYNNEI. CDR3 sequence reads: CASHPFGTAVGYEQYF. The DNA of the CDR3 is TGTGCCAGTCACCCTTTTGGGACCGCTGTGGGCTACGAGCAGTACTTC. The whole variable domain, remainder taken from reference TRBV2 and TRBJ2-7, is EPEVTQTPSHQVTQMGQEVILRCVPISNHLYFYWYRQILGQKVEFLVSFYNNEISEKSEIFDDQFSVERPDGSNFTLKIRSTKLEDSAMYFCASHPFGTAVGYEQYFGPGTRLTVT.

The sample holds many counts of this clonotype. The chain is built from TRBV6-1 and TRBJ1-1, with TRBD1 matching over 7 bases. Germline CDR1 is MNHNS and CDR2 is SASEGT. Losses at the gene ends were 3 bases for V and 4 bases for J; bases not matched to a gene: 17. This CDR3 has 18 amino acids. The CDR3 bases are TGTGCCAGCAGTGAGGAGAGAACAGGGGAGAGTTTTGTCACTGAAGCTTTCTTT. Translated, it gives CASSEERTGESFVTEAFF.

This clonotype turned up a few times. The chain joins TRBV20-1 to TRBJ1-1, with D perhaps TRBD1 (5 bases). Germline V lookup: CDR1 DFQATT, CDR2 SNEGSKA (reference sequence). With 0 bases removed from V and 5 bases from J, the gap between germline ends came to 13 bases. CDR3 length: 14 amino acids. CDR3 in DNA: TGCAGTGCTAGAGACAGGGTTCTAGGGACTGAAGCTTTCTTT. Its protein product is CSARDRVLGTEAFF.

This clonotype has more than one count but fewer than ten. The chain carries TRBV30 and TRBJ2-3; D tentatively fits TRBD1 or TRBD2 (5 bases each). Germline CDR1 GTSNPN, CDR2 SVGIG (reference sequence). Trimming pared 0 bases from V and 2 bases from J, leaving 12 bases between. The CDR3 spans 15 residues. CDR3 bases: TGTGCCTGGAGTGTGTCCGGGGCTCCCACAGATACGCAGTATTTT. This gives the protein CAWSVSGAPTDTQYF.

This clonotype showed up just a few times. A much larger clone lies a single base off, so this may be a read error. CDR3 region: CASSLRDSGLDTEAFF. The CDR3 DNA follows: TGTGCCAGCAGCTTAAGGGACTCAGGATTGGACACTGAAGCTTTCTTT. V gene TRBV7-8 combines with J gene TRBJ1-1, with TRBD1 as a possible D gene (5 bases). V lost 2 bases and J lost 3, with 16 bases in between. Per germline, CDR1 SGHVS and CDR2 FQNEAQ. This CDR3 is built from 16 residues.

This clonotype was observed many times. V usage is TRBV2 and J usage is TRBJ2-5; 11 nucleotides line up with TRBD2. Trimming at V came to 3 bases and at J to 5 bases, leaving 8 bases not matched to a gene. Germline assignment: CDR1 SNHLY and CDR2 FYNNEI. The CDR3 length is 16 residues. CDR3 in DNA: TGTGCCAGCAGTGAGGGGAATAGCGGGGGGGCCGAGACCCAGTACTTC. Translation gives CASSEGNSGGAETQYF. The full variable domain, in which reference TRBV2 and TRBJ2-5 provide the parts outside the CDR3, is EPEVTQTPSHQVTQMGQEVILRCVPISNHLYFYWYRQILGQKVEFLVSFYNNEISEKSEIFDDQFSVERPDGSNFTLKIRSTKLEDSAMYFCASSEGNSGGAETQYFGPGTRLLVL.

The genes are TRBV5-6 and TRBJ2-1, with D perhaps being TRBD1 or TRBD2 (5 bases each). Germline assignment: CDR1 SGHDT and CDR2 YYEEEE. The CDR3 has 15 amino acids. Trimming removed 2 bases at V and 3 bases at J, with 12 bases between. CDR3 coding DNA: TGTGCCAGCAGCTTAGTCCCAGGGAGCTACAATGAGCAGTTCTTC. Translation gives CASSLVPGSYNEQFF.

This clonotype showed up many times. The V gene is TRBV20-1, the J gene TRBJ1-2, with D possibly being TRBD1 (6 bases). Trimming cost V 0 bases and J 7 bases, with 18 bases left between them. The germline V gene encodes CDR1 DFQATT and CDR2 SNEGSKA (reference sequence). This CDR3 is built from 15 residues. In nucleotides, the CDR3 is TGCAGTGCTAGAGATCGGACAACAGGGACCGGTGGCTACACCTTC. It yields the protein CSARDRTTGTGGYTF.

The chain joins TRBV18 to TRBJ2-5; 10 nucleotides match TRBD1. Germline V CDR1 and CDR2: KGHSH, LQKENI. V lost 3 bases to trimming and J lost 5 bases; unmatched junction nucleotides: 9. The CDR3 extends over 16 amino acids. CDR3 residues: CASSPSGTGAWETQYF. Written as DNA, the CDR3 is TGTGCCAGCTCACCTTCCGGGACAGGGGCGTGGGAGACCCAGTACTTC.

V usage is TRBV7-8 and J usage is TRBJ2-7; 8 positions match TRBD2. The V and J ends lost 4 bases and 6 bases, in that order; junction bases with no gene match: 5. The CDR3 extends over 13 amino acids. The germline V gene encodes CDR1 SGHVS and CDR2 FQNEAQ. The CDR3 reads CASSSYGGGEQYF. DNA for the CDR3: TGTGCCAGCAGCTCCTACGGGGGGGGCGAGCAGTACTTC.

This clonotype has at least ten counts. The chain has TRBV24-1 and TRBJ2-7; a weak D match, TRBD1 (6 bases). Deletions cut 3 bases from V and 6 bases from J, with 11 bases between. The length of the CDR3 is 13 residues. Germline CDR1 KGHDR, CDR2 SFDVKD. CDR3 DNA sequence: TGTGCCACCAGTGATCCGGACAGACGCGAGCAGTACTTC. The encoded protein is CATSDPDRREQYF.

The genes are TRBV9 and TRBJ1-3; D unclear. Germline lookup yields CDR1 SGDLS and CDR2 YYNGEE. There are 15 residues in the CDR3. Trimming shortened V by 2 bases and J by 2 bases, and 11 bases separated the two germline ends. Here the CDR3 reads CASSVSGETGNTIYF. The CDR3 region has the DNA TGTGCCAGCAGCGTGTCAGGAGAAACTGGAAACACCATATATTTT.

This clonotype appeared many times. The genes are TRBV7-3 and TRBJ2-2; D unresolved. CDR1 is SGHTA and CDR2 is FQGTGA in the germline V gene. The CDR3 has 12 amino acids. V dropped 4 bases and J dropped 7 bases, with 7 bases sitting between them. The CDR3 is CASSSHGGELFF. In DNA form, the CDR3 reads TGTGCCAGCAGCTCCCACGGCGGGGAGCTGTTTTTT.

The chain joins TRBV11-2 to TRBJ2-5, with D possibly TRBD2 on 5 matching bases. The J call may be faulty, since TRBJ2-4 better matches the DNA end. The length of the CDR3 is 15 residues. Germline V gives CDR1 SGHAT, CDR2 FQNNGV. The CDR3, as DNA: TGTGCCAGCACCCCCGGAGGAACACCTTCGGGCATTCAGTACTTC. Protein product: CASTPGGTPSGIQYF.

This clonotype has a count of ten or more. The chain is built from TRBV7-2 and TRBJ1-2, with D uncertain. The germline gives CDR1 SGHTA, CDR2 FQGNSA. This CDR3 has 16 residues. V lost 4 bases, J lost 3 bases, and 18 bases lay in between. The CDR3 DNA follows: TGTGCCAGCAGCTCCGCACGACTAGACGGAGACTATGGCTACACCTTC. Encoded protein: CASSSARLDGDYGYTF.

This clonotype was seen repeatedly, ten times or more. The gene calls are TRBV7-3 and TRBJ2-2, with D hard to call. Trimming cost V 5 bases and J 3 bases, with 7 bases left between them. The CDR3 is made up of 13 amino acids. Germline lookup yields CDR1 SGHTA and CDR2 FQGTGA. The CDR3 is CASSEPYTGELFF. Here the CDR3 DNA reads TGTGCCAGCAGCGAACCCTACACCGGGGAGCTGTTTTTT.

This clonotype showed up many times. The chain joins TRBV27 to TRBJ2-7; 7 bases line up with TRBD1. The germline V gene encodes CDR1 MNHEY and CDR2 SMNVEV (reference sequence). V lost 0 bases to trimming and J lost 5 bases; unmatched junction nucleotides: 7. This CDR3 comprises 15 residues. This CDR3 reads CASSLSLTGSNEQYF. For the CDR3, the DNA is TGTGCCAGCAGTTTATCGCTGACAGGGAGTAACGAGCAGTACTTC.

Details on this clonotype: Possible read error: a much larger clone is one base away. The chain links TRBV6-1 to TRBJ2-7, with no clear D. Trimming took 5 bases from V and 4 from J, leaving 15 bases between them. The CDR3 extends over 14 amino acids. The germline gives CDR1 MNHNS, CDR2 SASEGT. The CDR3 region is CASSIWSTVYEQYF. The DNA for the CDR3 is TGTGCCAGCAGTATCTGGTCGACGGTTTACGAGCAGTACTTC.